The 32 T cell receptor beta chains below all came from one sample that was sequenced in a study of blood T cell repertoires in COVID-19 (dated by TCRdb to between 2020 and 2021). The library came from the immunoSEQ multiplex PCR assay. TCRdb took this table from immuneACCESS and kept in-frame rearrangements with V and J called. Such tables lack part of the clones; where checked against another copy, unresolved V genes explain under half of the gap, and the rest is unexplained. Within this sample are fewer than 250,000 clones, with roughly nine tenths of them counted one time only. The ten largest clones take up 2% to 2.5% of the sample. What was sequenced was peripheral blood. These receptors came from a woman in her fifties or sixties with acute or convalescent COVID-19.

V gene TRBV6-5 combines with J gene TRBJ2-3; TRBD1 matches at 7 bases. Germline CDR1 reads MNHEY; CDR2 reads SVGAGI. The CDR3 loop spans 14 amino acids. Germline trimming cut 6 bases from V and 6 bases from J; bases unmatched to any gene: 9. The CDR3 loop is CASSDRVYLDTQYF. CDR3 nucleotides: TGTGCCAGCAGCGACAGGGTCTACCTTGATACGCAGTATTTT.

V gene TRBV7-9 combines with J gene TRBJ2-3; 7 bases agree with TRBD1. The J segment lost 0 bases and the V segment lost 5 bases, leaving 5 bases of the junction unmatched. CDR3 length: 15 residues. From germline, CDR1 is SEHNR and CDR2 FQNEAQ (reference sequence). CDR3 sequence: CASSPGQPSTDTQYF. The CDR3 DNA reads TGTGCCAGCAGCCCGGGACAGCCTAGCACAGATACGCAGTATTTT.

V usage is TRBV12-3 or TRBV12-4 and J usage is TRBJ1-5, with D perhaps TRBD1 (6 bases). CDR3 length equals 12 residues. With 6 bases removed from V and 11 bases from J, the gap between germline ends came to 14 bases. CDR3 loop: CASSKKGGTQHF. CDR3 coding DNA: TGTGCCAGCAGCAAAAAAGGGGGAACCCAGCATTTT.

For the CDR3, the DNA is TGCGCCAGCAGCTTGGCCGGGACTAGCGGGAGGTACGAGCAGTACTTC. Translating gives CASSLAGTSGRYEQYF. The V call is TRBV5-1, the J call TRBJ2-7; 15 bases map to TRBD2. CDR1 is SGHRS and CDR2 is YFSETQ in the germline V gene. Trimming cost V 0 bases and J 4 bases; bases outside gene matches: 2. CDR3 size: 16 residues.

In DNA form, the CDR3 reads TGTGCCACCAGTGATCCTACAGACCCCTACGGTCAGCCCCAGCATTTT. Its translation is CATSDPTDPYGQPQHF. The chain is built from TRBV24-1 and TRBJ1-5; no firm D call. Looked up from germline, CDR1 is KGHDR and CDR2 is SFDVKD. The CDR3 loop spans 16 amino acids. Trimming stripped 3 bases from V and 6 bases from J, with 17 bases between.

This clone was observed once. V and J are TRBV5-1 and TRBJ1-2; the match to TRBD1 covers 10 bases. Germline lookup yields CDR1 SGHRS and CDR2 YFSETQ. V gave up 0 bases and J gave up 4 bases; unmatched junction bases: 6. This CDR3 has 16 amino acids. CDR3 loop: CASSLGPGTGVYGYTF. DNA of the CDR3: TGCGCCAGCAGCTTGGGCCCCGGGACAGGGGTCTATGGCTACACCTTC.

This clone was seen once. CDR3 coding DNA: TGTGCCAGCAGTTTACCTTCTTTAGATACGCAGTATTTT. Encoded protein: CASSLPSLDTQYF. The V call is TRBV28, the J call TRBJ2-3; D not resolved. This CDR3 spans 13 amino acids. CDR1 MDHEN and CDR2 SYDVKM come from the germline V gene. Trimming removed 2 bases at V and 5 bases at J, with 8 bases between.

The genes are TRBV2 and TRBJ2-1; 7 bases are a match to TRBD1. The germline V gene encodes CDR1 SNHLY and CDR2 FYNNEI. The CDR3 length is 15 residues. Trimming at V came to 6 bases and at J to 2 bases, leaving 7 bases not matched to a gene. CDR3 in amino acids: CASRNDRETYNEQFF. The CDR3 bases are TGTGCCAGCAGGAACGACAGGGAGACCTACAATGAGCAGTTCTTC.

The chain is built from TRBV4-1 and TRBJ1-5; D is unclear. V gave up 1 base and J gave up 0 bases, with 10 bases separating them. Germline V CDR1 and CDR2: MGHRA, YSYEKL. CDR3 length equals 16 residues. The CDR3 DNA sequence: TGCGCCAGCAGCCAAGTTTCGCAGTATAGCAATCAGCCCCAGCATTTT. Protein product: CASSQVSQYSNQPQHF.

This clone was detected a few times. CDR3 in DNA: TGTGCCAGCCGCGGGGGCATTAGCACAGATACGCAGTATTTT. Amino acid sequence: CASRGGISTDTQYF. The chain carries TRBV2 and TRBJ2-3; D might be TRBD2 (7 bases). V shed 8 bases and J shed 0 bases, with 12 bases lying between them. The CDR3 covers 14 residues. Germline V CDR1 and CDR2: SNHLY, FYNNEI.

V usage is TRBV15 and J usage is TRBJ2-5; 11 bases align to TRBD2. After removal of 1 base from V and 5 bases from J, the junction contained 6 bases not matched to a gene. Per the germline V gene, CDR1 is LNHNV and CDR2 is YYDKDF (reference sequence). CDR3 length: 16 residues. The CDR3 region is CATSRGLAGPAETQYF. CDR3 DNA sequence: TGTGCCACCAGCAGAGGACTAGCGGGGCCCGCGGAGACCCAGTACTTC. The full variable domain, rest sourced from reference TRBV15 and TRBJ2-5, is DAMVIQNPRYQVTQFGKPVTLSCSQTLNHNVMYWYQQKSSQAPKLLFHYYDKDFNNEADTPDNFQSRRPNTSFCFLDIRSPGLGDTAMYLCATSRGLAGPAETQYFGPGTRLLVL.

The CDR3 is CASSLVRGQPDLAKNIQYF. The CDR3 bases are TGTGCCAGCAGCTTAGTCAGGGGACAGCCAGATTTAGCCAAAAACATTCAGTACTTC. V and J are TRBV7-9 and TRBJ2-4; 7 bases line up with TRBD1. The length of the CDR3 is 19 residues. The germline V gene encodes CDR1 SEHNR and CDR2 FQNEAQ (reference sequence). V lost 1 base to trimming and J lost 0 bases; unmatched junction nucleotides: 12.

This chain links TRBV7-8 with TRBJ2-3; 9 bases are shared with TRBD2. The V gene's germline CDR1 is SGHVS and CDR2 FQNEAQ. The CDR3 runs 18 residues. Losses at the gene ends were 5 bases for V and 2 bases for J; bases not matched to a gene: 14. The CDR3 coding sequence is TGTGCCAGCAGCCCCTACCGGGTTTCTAGCGGGAACACAGATACGCAGTATTTT. Its protein is CASSPYRVSSGNTDTQYF.

The chain is built from TRBV10-3 and TRBJ2-5, with a possible D match to TRBD1 (5 bases). The germline gives CDR1 ENHRY, CDR2 SYGVKD. V dropped 5 bases and J dropped 3 bases, with 10 bases sitting between them. The CDR3 is made up of 13 amino acids. The CDR3 DNA sequence: TGTGCCATCAGTAAGGGGCCAAAAGAGACCCAGTACTTC. Its protein is CAISKGPKETQYF.

A few counts support this clone. This chain uses TRBV5-1 with TRBJ1-1, with TRBD1 matching 7 bases. Germline V gives CDR1 SGHRS, CDR2 YFSETQ. V lost 5 bases and J lost 3; bases outside the gene matches: 4. The CDR3 extends over 13 amino acids. CDR3 coding DNA: TGCGCCAGCAGATCTCAGGGGGACACTGAAGCTTTCTTT. Translation: CASRSQGDTEAFF.

A remark on this clone: One end of the junction fails to match germline, which may point to a read error. The chain is built from TRBV6-1 and TRBJ2-1; 12 bases line up with TRBD2. This CDR3 contains 17 residues. The germline V gene has CDR1 MNHNS and CDR2 SASEGT. CDR3 amino acids: CASNERLAGALNNEQFF. CDR3 bases: TGTGCCAGCAATGAACGACTAGCGGGGGCCTTGAACAATGAGCAGTTCTTC.

V gene TRBV11-2 combines with J gene TRBJ2-2; 9 nucleotides align to TRBD1. V dropped 5 bases and J dropped 1; count of bases not matched to a gene: 8. This CDR3 comprises 17 residues. Per germline, CDR1 SGHAT and CDR2 FQNNGV. For the CDR3, the DNA is TGTGCCAGCAGCCTCCGGCCGGGACAGGGGAACACCGGGGAGCTGTTTTTT. As protein: CASSLRPGQGNTGELFF.

The chain is built from TRBV5-1 and TRBJ2-3; 9 bases fit TRBD1. J gave up 5 bases and V 3 bases, and 7 bases lay outside the gene matches. CDR3 size: 15 residues. CDR1 is SGHRS and CDR2 is YFSETQ in the germline V gene. CDR3 protein: CASSSPGQGEDTQYF. The CDR3 bases are TGCGCCAGCAGCTCCCCGGGACAGGGAGAAGATACGCAGTATTTT.

This chain uses TRBV13 with TRBJ2-2, with TRBD2 matching over 12 bases. The germline CDR1 and CDR2 sequences are PRHDT and FYEKMQ (reference sequence). After removal of 4 bases from V and 9 bases from J, the junction contained 9 bases not matched to a gene. The CDR3 is made up of 16 amino acids. The CDR3 is CASSSRTSGEVRELFF. The CDR3 DNA reads as TGTGCCAGCAGCTCTCGGACTAGCGGGGAGGTCAGGGAGCTGTTTTTT.

The chain is built from TRBV24-1 and TRBJ2-1; D possibly corresponds to TRBD2 (6 bases). V lost 7 bases and J 15 bases, leaving 21 bases between the germline ends. The CDR3 is made up of 13 amino acids. CDR1 is KGHDR and CDR2 is SFDVKD in the germline V gene. The CDR3 coding sequence is TGTGCCACCAGCGGTTACAAGGGACTCTCAAGGTTCTTC. It encodes CATSGYKGLSRFF.

This chain joins TRBV11-2 and TRBJ1-5; D is ambiguous. The CDR3 runs 17 residues. V was clipped by 3 bases and J by 0 bases, with 15 bases between them. The germline gives CDR1 SGHAT, CDR2 FQNNGV. CDR3 DNA sequence: TGTGCCAGCAGCTTTTCTTACAGCCTGGATAGCAATCAGCCCCAGCATTTT. Translated: CASSFSYSLDSNQPQHF.

The chain uses TRBV29-1 and TRBJ2-7; 10 bases map to TRBD1. The CDR3 extends over 14 amino acids. Germline CDR1 reads SQVTM; CDR2 reads ANQGSEA. Trimming at V came to 4 bases and at J to 5 bases, leaving 8 bases not matched to a gene. CDR3 protein: CSVVVRDRGHEQYF. DNA of the CDR3: TGCAGCGTTGTAGTTAGGGACAGGGGCCACGAGCAGTACTTC.

The chain employs TRBV11-3 and TRBJ2-4; 8 bases fit TRBD1. V lost 8 bases, J lost 8 bases, and 14 bases stayed unmatched. This CDR3 comprises 15 residues. Germline assignment: CDR1 SGHNT and CDR2 YENEEA. The DNA of the CDR3 is TGTGCCAGCTCCCCTGGGCAGGGGGCTATGGACATTCAGTACTTC. Translating gives CASSPGQGAMDIQYF. Drawing the rest from reference TRBV11-3 and TRBJ2-4, the complete variable domain is EAGVVQSPRYKIIEKKQPVAFWCNPISGHNTLYWYLQNLGQGPELLIRYENEEAVDDSQLPKDRFSAERLKGVDSTLKIQPAELGDSAVYLCASSPGQGAMDIQYFGAGTRLSVL.

The V gene is TRBV19, the J gene TRBJ2-3, with 11 bases fitting TRBD2. The CDR3 loop spans 14 amino acids. From germline, CDR1 is LNHDA and CDR2 SQIVND (reference sequence). The junction had 0 bases not matched to a gene; V was cut back by 6 bases and J by 1 base. The CDR3 region is CASRGLAGTDTQYF. The DNA of the CDR3 is TGTGCCAGTAGGGGACTAGCGGGCACAGATACGCAGTATTTT.

The rearrangement joins TRBV2 to TRBJ1-2; D gene ambiguous. The CDR3 runs to 14 residues. V gave up 0 bases and J gave up 8 bases, with 13 bases separating them. Germline CDR1 SNHLY, CDR2 FYNNEI. The CDR3 region is CASSEAESAGGYTF. As DNA, the CDR3 is TGTGCCAGCAGTGAAGCTGAGTCAGCGGGAGGCTACACCTTC.

This chain joins TRBV9 and TRBJ2-2; 8 bases line up with TRBD1. J was trimmed by 1 base and V by 5 bases; bases with no gene match: 1. Germline V gene sequence: CDR1 SGDLS, CDR2 YYNGEE. The CDR3 is made up of 14 amino acids. The CDR3, as DNA: TGTGCCAGCAGTGGACAGGGGAACACCGGGGAGCTGTTTTTT. Its translation: CASSGQGNTGELFF.

This clone has only one observation. J is TRBJ2-3 and V is TRBV24-1; 16 nucleotides agree with TRBD2. The germline V gene encodes CDR1 KGHDR and CDR2 SFDVKD. With 4 bases clipped from V and 5 bases from J, the junction kept 5 bases outside the gene matches. The CDR3 covers 17 residues. The CDR3 here is CATSDFGTSGGGDTQYF. The CDR3 region has the DNA TGTGCCACCAGTGACTTTGGGACTAGCGGGGGGGGAGATACGCAGTATTTT.

The genes are TRBV5-1 and TRBJ1-1; TRBD1 matches 8 bases. CDR3 length: 17 amino acids. V shed 3 bases and J 2 bases; nucleotides not matched to a gene: 12. Germline CDR1 is SGHRS and CDR2 is YFSETQ. DNA for the CDR3: TGCGCCAGCAGCTCGCCCAAAACAGGGGGGGGAAACACTGAAGCTTTCTTT. It yields the protein CASSSPKTGGGNTEAFF.

V and J are TRBV5-8 and TRBJ2-3; perhaps TRBD2 as D (5 bases). The CDR3 sequence is 12 residues long. The germline gives CDR1 SGHTS, CDR2 YDEGEE. V was clipped by 1 base and J by 10 bases, with 10 bases between them. DNA of the CDR3: TGTGCCAGCAGCTTGTGGGAGAGGCCGCAGTATTTT. Translation: CASSLWERPQYF.

The J gene is TRBJ2-2, the V gene TRBV18, with 8 bases matching TRBD2. Germline CDR1 and CDR2: KGHSH and LQKENI. V lost 1 base and J lost 2; bases outside the gene matches: 6. The CDR3 covers 17 residues. The CDR3 DNA follows: TGTGCCAGCTCACCACAGCAGGCGGGGGGAAACACCGGGGAGCTGTTTTTT. As protein: CASSPQQAGGNTGELFF.

CDR3 coding DNA: TGCGCCAGCGGGGGACAGGGGGCATATGGGGCCAACGTCCTGACTTTC. Protein: CASGGQGAYGANVLTF. The chain carries TRBV5-1 and TRBJ2-6; 12 bases match TRBD1. Germline values: CDR1 SGHRS, CDR2 YFSETQ. This CDR3 is 16 amino acids long. Trimming took 7 bases from V and 3 from J; bases not matched to a gene: 5.

This clone was counted a single time. The rearrangement joins TRBV7-6 to TRBJ2-5, with TRBD2 identical over 9 bases. This CDR3 is built from 15 residues. The trim removed 9 bases at V and 4 bases at J, leaving 12 bases unmatched. Germline V gene data show CDR1 as SGHVS and CDR2 as FNYEAQ. Here the CDR3 DNA reads TGTGCCAGACTAACAAGCGGGAGGTCGGGAGAGACCCAGTACTTC. Protein product: CARLTSGRSGETQYF.